This T cell receptor (beta chain) was sequenced in a study of T-cell reconstitution after alpha-beta-depleted transplantation in children. This clonotype occurred many times. Antigen unknown. Preparation of the TCRbeta library involved a method that used unique molecular identifiers. TCRdb itself ran the PCR reads through MiXCR, one entry per CDR3 protein. The table shows 550,000 to 600,000 distinct CDR3 sequences, with 20% to 25% occurring only once. This CDR3 is built from 13 residues. Trimming removed 5 bases at V and 9 bases at J, with 13 bases between. CDR1 and CDR2 from the germline V gene are KGHDR and SFDVKD. The study, taken as a whole, reports: Among T cells one year after transplant, newly produced cells accounted for most counts and diversity. Reportedly, alpha-beta T cells present about two months post-transplant originated from several hundred expanded clones of graft origin. Recipient T cells and thymic progenitors that survived were the source of the high TCRbeta diversity seen at day 60 in some patients.

The clonotype originates from a boy under two years old who had a stem cell transplant for acute myeloid leukemia, so the T cells may come from the graft donor. The starting material was PBMCs, mostly from graft donor cells, obtained 360 days after TCRalphabeta/CD19-depleted stem cell transplant. The genes are TRBV24-1 and TRBJ2-1; D perhaps matches TRBD1 (6 bases). In DNA, the CDR3 is TGTGCCACCAGTGGGGGGCAGTTACGTGAGCAGTTCTTC. Translation: CATSGGQLREQFF.